Below, one TCR beta chain is given with its context. This sample was taken from a study of blood T cell repertoires in COVID-19. Overall study: Samples of COVID-19 (acute and convalescent) were obtained from the United States, Italy and Spain. PBMCs, B-cell-depleted T cells, or T cells were the source of the cDNA or gDNA that made up the material.

The length of the CDR3 is 15 residues. CDR1 is SGHNT and CDR2 is YYREEE in the germline V gene (reference sequence). Trimming left V 4 bases short and J 1 base short, with 14 bases between. While infection was still active, Seattle patients were enrolled and then followed longitudinally. Per the original methods: Amplifying reference gene primers gave estimates of nucleated cell counts. Sequenced by immunoSEQ multiplex PCR; TCRdb stores in-frame clones only, minus some. D and trimming were read from the DNA, whereas the V and J calls and clone size are those reported in that table. This sample has roughly 410,000 clones, with around 87% found just once.

This chain connects TRBV5-4 to TRBJ1-1, with TRBD1 as a possible D gene (6 bases). This TCR was recovered from a woman aged 60 to 75 with COVID-19, enrolled during active disease. Sequenced material: peripheral blood. The CDR3 spells CASSIPGQPNTEAFF. The CDR3 nucleotides are TGTGCCAGCAGCATCCCCGGACAGCCGAACACTGAAGCTTTCTTT.